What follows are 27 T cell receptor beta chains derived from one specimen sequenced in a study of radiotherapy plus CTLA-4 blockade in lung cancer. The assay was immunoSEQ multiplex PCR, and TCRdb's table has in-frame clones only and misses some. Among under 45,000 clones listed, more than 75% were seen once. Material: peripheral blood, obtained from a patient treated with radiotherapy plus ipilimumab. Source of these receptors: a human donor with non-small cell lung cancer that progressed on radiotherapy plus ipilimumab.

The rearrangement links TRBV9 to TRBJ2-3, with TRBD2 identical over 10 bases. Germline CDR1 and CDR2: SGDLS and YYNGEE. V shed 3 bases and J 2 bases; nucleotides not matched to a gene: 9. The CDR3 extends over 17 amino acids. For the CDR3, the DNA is TGTGCCAGCAGCGCACCCCAAGCGGGGGGGGTCACAGATACGCAGTATTTT. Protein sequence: CASSAPQAGGVTDTQYF.

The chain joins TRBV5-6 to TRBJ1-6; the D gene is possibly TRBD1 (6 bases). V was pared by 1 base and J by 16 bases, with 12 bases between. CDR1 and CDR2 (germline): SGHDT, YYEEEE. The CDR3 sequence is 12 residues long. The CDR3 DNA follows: TGTGCCAGCAGCTTGACCGGGGGGCAGCTCCACTTT. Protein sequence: CASSLTGGQLHF.

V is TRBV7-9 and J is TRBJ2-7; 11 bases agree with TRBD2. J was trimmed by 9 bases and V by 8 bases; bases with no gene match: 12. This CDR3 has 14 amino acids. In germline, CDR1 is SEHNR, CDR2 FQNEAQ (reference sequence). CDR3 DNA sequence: TGTGCCAGCGGACACGGACTAGCGGGTTCGGGGCAGTACTTC. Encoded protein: CASGHGLAGSGQYF.

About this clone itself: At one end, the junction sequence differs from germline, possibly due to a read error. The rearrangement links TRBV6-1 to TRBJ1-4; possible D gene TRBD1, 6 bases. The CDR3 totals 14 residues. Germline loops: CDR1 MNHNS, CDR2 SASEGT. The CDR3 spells CASRGSGANGKLFF. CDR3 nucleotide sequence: TGTGCCAGCAGGGGGTCAGGGGCTAATGGAAAACTGTTTTTT.

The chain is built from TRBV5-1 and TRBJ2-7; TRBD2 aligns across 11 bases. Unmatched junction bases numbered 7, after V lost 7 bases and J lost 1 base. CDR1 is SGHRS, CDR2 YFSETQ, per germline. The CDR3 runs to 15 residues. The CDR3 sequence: CASSPRLAGSYEQYF. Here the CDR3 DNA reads TGCGCCAGCTCCCCACGACTAGCGGGGTCCTACGAGCAGTACTTC. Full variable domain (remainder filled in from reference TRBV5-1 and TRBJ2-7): KAGVTQTPRYLIKTRGQQVTLSCSPISGHRSVSWYQQTPGQGLQFLFEYFSETQRNKGNFPGRFSGRQFSNSRSEMNVSTLELGDSALYLCASSPRLAGSYEQYFGPGTRLTVT.

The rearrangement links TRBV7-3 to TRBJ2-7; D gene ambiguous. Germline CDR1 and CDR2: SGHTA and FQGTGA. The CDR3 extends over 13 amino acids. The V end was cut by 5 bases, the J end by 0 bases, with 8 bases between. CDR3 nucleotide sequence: TGTGCCAGCAGCGCAGGTCTCTCCTACGAGCAGTACTTC. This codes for CASSAGLSYEQYF.

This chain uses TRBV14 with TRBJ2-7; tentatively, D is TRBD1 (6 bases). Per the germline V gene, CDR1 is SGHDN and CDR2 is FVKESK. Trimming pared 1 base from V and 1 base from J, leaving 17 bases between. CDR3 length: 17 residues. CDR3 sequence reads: CASSQARYTGISYEQYF. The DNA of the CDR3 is TGTGCCAGCAGCCAAGCGAGGTATACAGGGATTTCCTACGAGCAGTACTTC.

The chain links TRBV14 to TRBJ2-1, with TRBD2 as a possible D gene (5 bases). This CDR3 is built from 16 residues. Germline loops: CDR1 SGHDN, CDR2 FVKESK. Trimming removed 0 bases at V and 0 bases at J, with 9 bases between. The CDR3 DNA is TGTGCCAGCAGCCAAGATCCGGGGAGCTCCTACAATGAGCAGTTCTTC. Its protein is CASSQDPGSSYNEQFF.

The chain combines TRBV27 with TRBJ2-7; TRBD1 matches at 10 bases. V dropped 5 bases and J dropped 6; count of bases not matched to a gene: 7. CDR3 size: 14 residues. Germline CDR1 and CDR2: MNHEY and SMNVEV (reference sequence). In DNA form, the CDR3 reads TGTGCCAGCAGTCTCGGGACAGGGGTGAGCGAGCAGTACTTC. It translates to CASSLGTGVSEQYF.

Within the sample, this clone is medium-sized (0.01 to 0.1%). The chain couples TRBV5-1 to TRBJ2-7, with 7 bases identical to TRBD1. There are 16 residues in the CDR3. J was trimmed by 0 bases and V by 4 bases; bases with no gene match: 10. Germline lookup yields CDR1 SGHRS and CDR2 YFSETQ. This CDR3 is CASSDPRGQVSYEQYF. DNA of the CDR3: TGCGCCAGCAGCGACCCCCGCGGACAGGTCTCCTACGAGCAGTACTTC.

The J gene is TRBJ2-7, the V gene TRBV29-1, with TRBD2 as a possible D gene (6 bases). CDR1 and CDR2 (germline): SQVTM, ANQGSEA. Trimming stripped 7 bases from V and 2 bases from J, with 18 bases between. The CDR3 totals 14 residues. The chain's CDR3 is CSAQVGSGPYEQYF. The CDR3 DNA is TGCAGCGCCCAGGTCGGGAGTGGCCCCTACGAGCAGTACTTC.

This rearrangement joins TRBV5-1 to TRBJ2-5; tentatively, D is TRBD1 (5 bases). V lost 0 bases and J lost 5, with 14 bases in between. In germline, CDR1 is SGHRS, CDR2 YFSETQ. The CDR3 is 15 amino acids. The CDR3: CASSLEGPGGETQYF. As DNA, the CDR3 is TGCGCCAGCAGCTTGGAGGGGCCTGGTGGGGAGACCCAGTACTTC.

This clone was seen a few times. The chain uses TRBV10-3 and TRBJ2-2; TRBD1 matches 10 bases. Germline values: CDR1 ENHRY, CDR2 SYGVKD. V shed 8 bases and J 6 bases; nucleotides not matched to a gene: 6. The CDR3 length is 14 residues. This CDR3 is CAIAWDRGAGELFF. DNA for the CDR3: TGTGCCATCGCTTGGGACAGGGGCGCCGGGGAGCTGTTTTTT.

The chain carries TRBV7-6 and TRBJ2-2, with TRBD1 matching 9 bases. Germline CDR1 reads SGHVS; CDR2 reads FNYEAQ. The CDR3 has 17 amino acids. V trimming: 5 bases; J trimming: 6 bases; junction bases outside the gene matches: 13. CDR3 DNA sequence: TGTGCCAGCAGCCCAAGCGGAGACAGGGGGTTGTCCGGGGAGCTGTTTTTT. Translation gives CASSPSGDRGLSGELFF.

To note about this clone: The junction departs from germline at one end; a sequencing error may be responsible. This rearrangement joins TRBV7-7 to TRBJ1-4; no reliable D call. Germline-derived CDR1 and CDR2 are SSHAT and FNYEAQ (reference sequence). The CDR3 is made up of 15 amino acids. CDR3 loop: CASSFRNSSNEKLFF. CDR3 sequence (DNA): TGTGCTAGCAGCTTTAGGAACAGTTCTAATGAAAAACTGTTTTTT.

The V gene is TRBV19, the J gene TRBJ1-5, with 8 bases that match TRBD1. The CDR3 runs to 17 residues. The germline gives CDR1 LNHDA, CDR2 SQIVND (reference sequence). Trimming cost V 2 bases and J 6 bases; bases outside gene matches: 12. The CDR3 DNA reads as TGTGCCAGTAGTATACGTCAGACAGGGGTAATCGGTCAGCCCCAGCATTTT. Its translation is CASSIRQTGVIGQPQHF.

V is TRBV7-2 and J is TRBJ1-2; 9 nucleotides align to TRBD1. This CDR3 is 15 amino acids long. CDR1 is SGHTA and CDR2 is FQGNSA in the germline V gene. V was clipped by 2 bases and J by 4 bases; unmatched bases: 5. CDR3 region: CASSLSGTGTYGYTF. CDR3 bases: TGTGCCAGCAGCTTAAGTGGGACAGGGACCTATGGCTACACCTTC.

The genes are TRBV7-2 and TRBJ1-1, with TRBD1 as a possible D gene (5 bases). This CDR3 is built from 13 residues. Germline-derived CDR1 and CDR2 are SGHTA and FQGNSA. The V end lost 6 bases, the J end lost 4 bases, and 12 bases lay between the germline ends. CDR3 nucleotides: TGTGCCAGCAGTCTTACAGGAACCACTGAAGCTTTCTTT. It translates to CASSLTGTTEAFF.

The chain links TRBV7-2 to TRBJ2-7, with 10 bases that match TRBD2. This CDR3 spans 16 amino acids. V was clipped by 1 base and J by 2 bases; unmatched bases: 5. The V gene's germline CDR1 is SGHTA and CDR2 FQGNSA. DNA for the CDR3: TGTGCCAGCAGCTTAGGGGCTAGCGGGGGCACCTACGAGCAGTACTTC. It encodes CASSLGASGGTYEQYF.

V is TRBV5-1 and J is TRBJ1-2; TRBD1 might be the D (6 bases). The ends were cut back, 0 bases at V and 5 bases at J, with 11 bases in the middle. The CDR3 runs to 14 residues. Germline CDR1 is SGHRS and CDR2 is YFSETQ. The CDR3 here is CASSLAGVGYGYTF. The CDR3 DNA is TGCGCCAGCAGCTTGGCAGGGGTTGGTTATGGCTACACCTTC.

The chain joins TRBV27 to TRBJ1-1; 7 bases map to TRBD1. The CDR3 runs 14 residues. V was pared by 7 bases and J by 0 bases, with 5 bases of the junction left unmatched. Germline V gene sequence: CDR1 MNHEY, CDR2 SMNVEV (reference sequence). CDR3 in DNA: TGTGCCAGCACCTCGGGACAGTTGAACACTGAAGCTTTCTTT. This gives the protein CASTSGQLNTEAFF.

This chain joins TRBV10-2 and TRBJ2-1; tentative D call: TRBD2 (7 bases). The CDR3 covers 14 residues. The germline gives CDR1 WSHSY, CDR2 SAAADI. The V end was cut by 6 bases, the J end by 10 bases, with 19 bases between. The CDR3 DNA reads TGCGCCAGCAGGGGCGGGGGCGGTAGTCGGGAGCAGTTCTTC. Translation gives CASRGGGGSREQFF.

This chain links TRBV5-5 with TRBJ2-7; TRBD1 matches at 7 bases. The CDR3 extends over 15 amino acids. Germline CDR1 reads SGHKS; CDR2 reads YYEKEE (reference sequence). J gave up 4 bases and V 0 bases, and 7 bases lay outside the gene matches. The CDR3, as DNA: TGTGCCAGCAGCTTGGCCGGCAGGGGGATTTACGAGCAGTACTTC. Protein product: CASSLAGRGIYEQYF. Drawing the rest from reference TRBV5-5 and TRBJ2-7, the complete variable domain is DAGVTQSPTHLIKTRGQQVTLRCSPISGHKSVSWYQQVLGQGPQFIFQYYEKEERGRGNFPDRFSARQFPNYSSELNVNALLLGDSALYLCASSLAGRGIYEQYFGPGTRLTVT.

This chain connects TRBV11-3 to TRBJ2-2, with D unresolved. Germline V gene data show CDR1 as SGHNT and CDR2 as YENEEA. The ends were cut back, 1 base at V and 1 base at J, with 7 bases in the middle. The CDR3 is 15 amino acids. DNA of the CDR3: TGTGCCAGCAGCTTAGCCACCAGGAACACCGGGGAGCTGTTTTTT. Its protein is CASSLATRNTGELFF.

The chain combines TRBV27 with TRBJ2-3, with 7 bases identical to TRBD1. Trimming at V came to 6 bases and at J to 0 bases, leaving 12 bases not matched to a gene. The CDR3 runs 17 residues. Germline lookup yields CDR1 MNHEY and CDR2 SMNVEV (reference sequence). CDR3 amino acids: CASSPFGQVPSTDTQYF. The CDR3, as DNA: TGTGCCAGCAGCCCGTTCGGACAGGTCCCTAGCACAGATACGCAGTATTTT.

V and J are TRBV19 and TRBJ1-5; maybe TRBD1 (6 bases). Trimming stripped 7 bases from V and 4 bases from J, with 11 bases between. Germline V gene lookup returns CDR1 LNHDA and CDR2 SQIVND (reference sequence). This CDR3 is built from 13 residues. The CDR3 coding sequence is TGTGCCAGTACGACAGGCCTAAATCAGCCCCAGCATTTT. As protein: CASTTGLNQPQHF.

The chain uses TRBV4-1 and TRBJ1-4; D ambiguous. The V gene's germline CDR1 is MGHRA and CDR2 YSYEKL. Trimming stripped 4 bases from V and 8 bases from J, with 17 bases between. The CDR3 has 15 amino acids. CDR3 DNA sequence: TGCGCCAGCAGCCGACCGGCAGCGGACGGAGAAAAACTGTTTTTT. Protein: CASSRPAADGEKLFF.